This is a list of T cell receptor beta chains from one sample in a study of blood T cell repertoires in COVID-19. The data were produced by immunoSEQ multiplex PCR, yet TCRdb's version contains in-frame clones alone and is incomplete. The data contain about 150,000 clones, about 90% of them singletons. Sample: PBMCs or T cells enriched from blood (not recorded which). The receptors derive from a woman between 40 and 50 years old who had been exposed to COVID-19. Both conserved end residues are part of each CDR3. A D gene is named only where the DNA matches it firmly. Size tells how often a clone was seen (once, few, many) or the class of an expanded clone, and some rows leave it out.

>TRBD2|TRBV7-9|-|15|TRBJ2-7
TGTGCCAGCAGCTTAGATAGCGGGGGGCTCTACGAGCAGTACTTC
CASSLDSGGLYEQYF
>-|TRBV9|-|15|TRBJ2-3
TGTGCCAGCAGCGTAGTTGGCGGTTCCACAGATACGCAGTATTTT
CASSVVGGSTDTQYF
>TRBD1|TRBV9|-|15|TRBJ2-7
TGTGCCAGCAGCGCAACAGGGGGTCCTACCTACGAGCAGTACTTC
CASSATGGPTYEQYF
>-|TRBV5-1|-|14|TRBJ1-1
TGCGCCAGCAGCTTGGCCGCGGGTGTCACTGAAGCTTTCTTT
CASSLAAGVTEAFF
>-|TRBV7-2|-|13|TRBJ2-7
TGTGCCAGCAGCTTAGCAACAGCCTACGAGCAGTACTTC
CASSLATAYEQYF
>-|TRBV6-2/TRBV6-3|-|14|TRBJ2-2
TGTGCCAGCAGTCACGGACATAACACCGGGGAGCTGTTTTTT
CASSHGHNTGELFF
>-|TRBV6-6|-|16|TRBJ1-1
TGTGCCAGCACCCACGGGAGGGGCAATATTTACACTGAAGCTTTCTTT
CASTHGRGNIYTEAFF
>-|TRBV6-5|-|14|TRBJ1-1
TGTGCCAGCAGCCCCACCCCTAGGTACACTGAAGCTTTCTTT
CASSPTPRYTEAFF
>TRBD1|TRBV7-8|-|15|TRBJ1-4
TGTGCCAGCAGCTTAGAGGGGGCTGCTAATGAAAAACTGTTTTTT
CASSLEGAANEKLFF
>TRBD1|TRBV24-1|few|15|TRBJ2-1
TGTGCCACCAGTGAACCCGGGACAGGGAGGAATGAGCAGTTCTTC
CATSEPGTGRNEQFF
>-|TRBV19|once|14|TRBJ1-5
TGTGCCAGTAGTCCCGTCAGGGTCGATCAGCCCCAGCATTTT
CASSPVRVDQPQHF
>TRBD2|TRBV2|once|18|TRBJ2-3
TGTGCCAGCAGTGTCAGGGCCTTAGCGGGAGGGCCCCCAGATACGCAGTATTTT
CASSVRALAGGPPDTQYF
>TRBD2|TRBV9|-|19|TRBJ2-3
TGTGCCAGCAGCGAATGGGGCCGGGCAACTAGCGGGGGGTTGGATACGCAGTATTTT
CASSEWGRATSGGLDTQYF
>TRBD1|TRBV24-1|-|16|TRBJ1-5
TGTGCCACCACCCCGGGAACAGGGGTTAGCAATCAGCCCCAGCATTTT
CATTPGTGVSNQPQHF
>-|TRBV9|-|15|TRBJ2-5
TGTGCCAGCAGCGACAGGGAAGGTCGGTTGGAGACCCAGTACTTC
CASSDREGRLETQYF
>-|TRBV18|once|14|TRBJ2-3
TGTGCCACCAAGCCGGGGACTGGCACAGATACGCAGTATTTT
CATKPGTGTDTQYF
>TRBD1|TRBV11-3|-|15|TRBJ2-3
TGTGCCAGCAGTCCCCGGGACAGGGCCCCAGATACGCAGTATTTT
CASSPRDRAPDTQYF
>TRBD2|TRBV5-4|-|13|TRBJ2-1
TGTGCCAGCAGCTTGTCTAGCGGCAATGAGCAGTTCTTC
CASSLSSGNEQFF
>-|TRBV6-1|-|15|TRBJ1-6
TGTGCCAGCAGTGAAATAGGAGCGGTGAATTCACCCCTCCACTTT
CASSEIGAVNSPLHF
>-|TRBV20-1|-|11|TRBJ2-1
TGCAGCCTACACAGGGCTAATGAGCAGTTCTTC
CSLHRANEQFF
>TRBD1|TRBV19|-|13|TRBJ1-2
TGTGCCAGTAGGAAACAGGGGAGCTATGGCTACACCTTC
CASRKQGSYGYTF
>-|TRBV11-3|-|20|TRBJ2-3
TGTGCCAGCAGCTTAGAATGGTATCGGGTTTTGGGGGCTAGCACAGATACGCAGTATTTT
CASSLEWYRVLGASTDTQYF
>TRBD1|TRBV10-3|-|14|TRBJ2-7
TGTGCCATCAGAGCCGGGACAGGGGGCGCCGAGCAGTACTTC
CAIRAGTGGAEQYF